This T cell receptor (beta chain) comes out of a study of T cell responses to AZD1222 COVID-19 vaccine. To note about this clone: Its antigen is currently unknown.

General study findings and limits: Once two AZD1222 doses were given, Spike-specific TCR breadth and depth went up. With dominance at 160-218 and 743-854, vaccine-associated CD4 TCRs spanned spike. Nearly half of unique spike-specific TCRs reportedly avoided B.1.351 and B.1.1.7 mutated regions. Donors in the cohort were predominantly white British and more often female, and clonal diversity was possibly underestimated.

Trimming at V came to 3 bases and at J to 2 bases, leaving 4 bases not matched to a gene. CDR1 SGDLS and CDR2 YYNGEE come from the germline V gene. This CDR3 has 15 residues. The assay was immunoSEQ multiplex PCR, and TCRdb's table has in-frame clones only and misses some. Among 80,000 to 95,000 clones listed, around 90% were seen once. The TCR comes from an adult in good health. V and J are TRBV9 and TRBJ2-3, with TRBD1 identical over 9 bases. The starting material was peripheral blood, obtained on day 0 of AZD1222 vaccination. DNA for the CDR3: TGTGCCAGCAGCGCCGGGACAGGGATCACAGATACGCAGTATTTT. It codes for CASSAGTGITDTQYF.